This TCR beta chain was retrieved from a study of T cell clusters in autoimmune cytopenias. Across the whole study: The median distinct TRB clonotype count was about 2,400 per sample, from a median roughly 52,000 reads. General study results and limits: TRB repertoire shifts in secondary cytopenia and chronic lymphocytic leukemia mostly reflected lymphoma, not autoimmunity. Healthy donors had 2.5 to 3-fold more exclusive TRB clusters than active autoimmune hepatitis patients.

Its frequency marks this clonotype as medium-sized. The antigen is unknown. TRB rearrangements were amplified by touch-down multiplex PCR with mixed TRB-A/B primers. TCRdb reprocessed the multiplex PCR reads and stores each CDR3 protein as one record, lacking DNA. Recorded here are about 4,800 distinct CDR3 sequences; the top ten clones represent around 19%. TRB amplification used 250 ng of peripheral blood genomic DNA. The CDR3 runs 14 residues. Germline CDR1 and CDR2: LNHDA and SQIVND (reference sequence). The J gene is TRBJ2-2, the V gene TRBV19. The sample consisted of peripheral blood. The receptor's source is a human donor with an autoimmune cytopenia or autoimmune hepatitis (not recorded which). The CDR3 here is CASSIHTSGGELFF.